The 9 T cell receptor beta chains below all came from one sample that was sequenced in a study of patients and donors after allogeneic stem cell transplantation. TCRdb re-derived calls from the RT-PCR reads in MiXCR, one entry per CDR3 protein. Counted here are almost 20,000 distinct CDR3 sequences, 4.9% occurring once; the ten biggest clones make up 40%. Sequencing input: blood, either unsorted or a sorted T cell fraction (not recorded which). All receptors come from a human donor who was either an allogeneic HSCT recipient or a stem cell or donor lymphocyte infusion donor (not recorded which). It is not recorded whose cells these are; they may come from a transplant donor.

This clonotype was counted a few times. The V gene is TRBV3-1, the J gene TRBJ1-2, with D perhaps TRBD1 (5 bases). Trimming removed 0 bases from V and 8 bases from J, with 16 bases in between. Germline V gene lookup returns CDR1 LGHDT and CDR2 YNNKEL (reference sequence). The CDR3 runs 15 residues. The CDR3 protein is CASSQDRDGFWGYTF. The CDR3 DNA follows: TGTGCCAGCAGCCAAGATCGGGACGGATTCTGGGGCTACACCTTC.

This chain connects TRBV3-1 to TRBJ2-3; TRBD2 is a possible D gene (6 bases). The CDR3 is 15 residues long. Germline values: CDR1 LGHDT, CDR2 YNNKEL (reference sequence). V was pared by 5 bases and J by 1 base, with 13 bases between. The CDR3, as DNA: TGTGCCAGCAGCAGGGCGGGGTTGGGCACAGATACGCAGTATTTT. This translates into CASSRAGLGTDTQYF.

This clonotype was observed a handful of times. Written as DNA, the CDR3 is TGTGCCAGCACATGGCGGGGATTCTATGGCTACACCTTC. Its translation: CASTWRGFYGYTF. The chain recombines TRBV28 with TRBJ1-2; D gene unclear. The CDR3 extends over 13 amino acids. In germline, CDR1 is MDHEN, CDR2 SYDVKM. Trimming removed 7 bases from V and 4 bases from J, with 13 bases in between.

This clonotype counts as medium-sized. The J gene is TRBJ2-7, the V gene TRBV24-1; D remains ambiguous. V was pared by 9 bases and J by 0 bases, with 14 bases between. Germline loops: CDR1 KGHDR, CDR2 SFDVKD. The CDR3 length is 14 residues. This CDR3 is CATDPEHISYEQYF. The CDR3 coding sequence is TGTGCCACCGATCCCGAACACATCTCCTACGAGCAGTACTTC.

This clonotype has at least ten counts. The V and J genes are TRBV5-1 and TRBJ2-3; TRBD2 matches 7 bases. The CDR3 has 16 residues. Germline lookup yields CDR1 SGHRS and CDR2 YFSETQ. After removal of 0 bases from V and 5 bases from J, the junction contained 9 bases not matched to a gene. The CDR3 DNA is TGCGCCAGCAGCTTGGGGACTAGTGGGGTGGGAGATACGCAGTATTTT. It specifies CASSLGTSGVGDTQYF.

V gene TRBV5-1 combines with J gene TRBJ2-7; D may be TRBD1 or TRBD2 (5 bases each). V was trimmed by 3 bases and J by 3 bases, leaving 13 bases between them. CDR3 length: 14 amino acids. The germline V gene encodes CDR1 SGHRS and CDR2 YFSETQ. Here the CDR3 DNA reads TGCGCCAGCAGCTCCGGGACGGGCGGCTACGAGCAGTACTTC. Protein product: CASSSGTGGYEQYF.

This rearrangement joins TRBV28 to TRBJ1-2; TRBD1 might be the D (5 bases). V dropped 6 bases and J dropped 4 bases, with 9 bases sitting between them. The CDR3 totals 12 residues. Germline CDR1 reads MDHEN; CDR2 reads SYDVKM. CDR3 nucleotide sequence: TGTGCCAGCAGGACCGGGGCCTATGGCTACACCTTC. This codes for CASRTGAYGYTF.

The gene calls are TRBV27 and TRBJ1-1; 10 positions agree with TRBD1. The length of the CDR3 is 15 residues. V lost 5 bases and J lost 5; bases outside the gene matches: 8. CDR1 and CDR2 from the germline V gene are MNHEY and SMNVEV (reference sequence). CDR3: CASSPTGQGRTEAFF. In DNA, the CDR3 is TGTGCCAGCAGTCCTACGGGACAGGGGAGGACTGAAGCTTTCTTT.

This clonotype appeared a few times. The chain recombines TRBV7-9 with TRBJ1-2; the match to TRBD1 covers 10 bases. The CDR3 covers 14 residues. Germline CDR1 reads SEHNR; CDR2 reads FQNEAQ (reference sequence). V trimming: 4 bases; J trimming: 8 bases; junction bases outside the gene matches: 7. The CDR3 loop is CASSWWDRGRGYTF. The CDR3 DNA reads TGTGCCAGCAGCTGGTGGGACAGGGGCCGGGGCTACACCTTC.